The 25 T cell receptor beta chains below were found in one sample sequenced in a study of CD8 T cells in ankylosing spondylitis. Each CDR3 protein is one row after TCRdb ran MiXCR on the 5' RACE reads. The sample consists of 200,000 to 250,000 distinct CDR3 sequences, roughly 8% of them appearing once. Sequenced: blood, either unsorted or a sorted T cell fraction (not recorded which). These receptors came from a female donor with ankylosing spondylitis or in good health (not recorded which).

Here the CDR3 DNA reads TGTGCCAGCACCCCCTATAGGACAGGGACCCGCACAGATACGCAGTATTTT. This codes for CASTPYRTGTRTDTQYF. The rearrangement links TRBV2 to TRBJ2-3; 8 nucleotides align to TRBD1. This CDR3 comprises 17 residues. The V gene end was trimmed by 7 bases and the J gene end by 1 base; junction bases not matched to a gene: 13. Looked up from germline, CDR1 is SNHLY and CDR2 is FYNNEI. Full variable domain (missing parts from reference TRBV2 and TRBJ2-3): EPEVTQTPSHQVTQMGQEVILRCVPISNHLYFYWYRQILGQKVEFLVSFYNNEISEKSEIFDDQFSVERPDGSNFTLKIRSTKLEDSAMYFCASTPYRTGTRTDTQYFGPGTRLTVL.

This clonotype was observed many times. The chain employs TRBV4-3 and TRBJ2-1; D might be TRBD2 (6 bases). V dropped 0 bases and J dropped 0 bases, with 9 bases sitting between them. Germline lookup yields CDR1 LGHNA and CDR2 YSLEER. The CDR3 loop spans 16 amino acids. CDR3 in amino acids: CASSQDGRSSYNEQFF. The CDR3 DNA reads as TGCGCCAGCAGCCAAGATGGGAGGAGCTCCTACAATGAGCAGTTCTTC.

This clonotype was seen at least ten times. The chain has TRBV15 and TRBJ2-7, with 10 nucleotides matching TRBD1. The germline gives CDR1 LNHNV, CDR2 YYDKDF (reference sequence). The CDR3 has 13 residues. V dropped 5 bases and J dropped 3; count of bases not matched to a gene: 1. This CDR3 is CATSGDRGYEQYF. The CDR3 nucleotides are TGTGCCACCAGCGGGGACAGGGGCTACGAGCAGTACTTC.

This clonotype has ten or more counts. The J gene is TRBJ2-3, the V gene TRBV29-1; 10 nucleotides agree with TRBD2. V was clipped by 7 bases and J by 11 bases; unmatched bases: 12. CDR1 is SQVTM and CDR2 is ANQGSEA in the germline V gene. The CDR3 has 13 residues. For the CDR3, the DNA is TGCAGCGACCGGCTAGCGGGAGCCCACGGGCAGTATTTT. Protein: CSDRLAGAHGQYF.

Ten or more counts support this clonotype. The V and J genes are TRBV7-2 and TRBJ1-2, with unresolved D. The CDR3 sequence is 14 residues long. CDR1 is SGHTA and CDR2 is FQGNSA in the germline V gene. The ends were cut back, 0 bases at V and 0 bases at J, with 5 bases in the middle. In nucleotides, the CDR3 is TGTGCCAGCAGCTTAGCGCCCGCTAACTATGGCTACACCTTC. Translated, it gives CASSLAPANYGYTF.

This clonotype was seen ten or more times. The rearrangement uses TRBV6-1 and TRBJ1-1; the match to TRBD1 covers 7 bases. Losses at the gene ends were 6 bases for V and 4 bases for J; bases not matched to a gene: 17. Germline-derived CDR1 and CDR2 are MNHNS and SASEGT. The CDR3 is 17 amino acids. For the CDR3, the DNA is TGTGCCAGCAGCCCGCCCCCGACAGGGATCGGAGGCACTGAAGCTTTCTTT. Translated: CASSPPPTGIGGTEAFF.

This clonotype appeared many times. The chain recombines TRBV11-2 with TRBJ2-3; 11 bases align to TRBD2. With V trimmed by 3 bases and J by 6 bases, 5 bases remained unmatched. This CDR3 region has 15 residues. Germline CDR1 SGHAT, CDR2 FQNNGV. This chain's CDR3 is CASSFLAGGGDTQYF. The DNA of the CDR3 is TGTGCCAGCAGCTTCCTAGCGGGGGGCGGCGATACGCAGTATTTT.

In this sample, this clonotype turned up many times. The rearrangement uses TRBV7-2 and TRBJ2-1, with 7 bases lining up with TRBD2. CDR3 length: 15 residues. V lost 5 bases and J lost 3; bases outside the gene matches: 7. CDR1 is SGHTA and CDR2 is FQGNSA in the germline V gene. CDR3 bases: TGTGCCAGCAGCCTCCTTAGGACTAGCTACAATGAGCAGTTCTTC. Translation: CASSLLRTSYNEQFF.

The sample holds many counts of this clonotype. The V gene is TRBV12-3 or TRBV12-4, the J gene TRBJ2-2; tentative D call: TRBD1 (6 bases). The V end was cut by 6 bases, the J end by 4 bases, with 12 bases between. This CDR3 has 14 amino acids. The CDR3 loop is CASSPGHSTGELFF. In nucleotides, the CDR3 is TGTGCCAGCAGCCCGGGACATAGCACCGGGGAGCTGTTTTTT.

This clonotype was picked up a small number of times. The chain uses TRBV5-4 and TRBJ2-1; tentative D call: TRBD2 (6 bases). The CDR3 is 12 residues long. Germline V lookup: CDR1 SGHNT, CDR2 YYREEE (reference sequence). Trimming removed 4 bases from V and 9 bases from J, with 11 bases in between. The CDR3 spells CASSRGSGEQFF. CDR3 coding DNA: TGTGCCAGCAGCCGGGGGAGCGGTGAGCAGTTCTTC.

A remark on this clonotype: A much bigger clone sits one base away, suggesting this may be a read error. The CDR3 region has the DNA TGCAGCGTTGGACGGGAGAAAGGAGAGTCCCAGTACTTC. This sequence encodes CSVGREKGESQYF. The chain uses TRBV29-1 and TRBJ2-5; the D gene is possibly TRBD2 (6 bases). This CDR3 contains 13 residues. Germline V CDR1 and CDR2: SQVTM, ANQGSEA.

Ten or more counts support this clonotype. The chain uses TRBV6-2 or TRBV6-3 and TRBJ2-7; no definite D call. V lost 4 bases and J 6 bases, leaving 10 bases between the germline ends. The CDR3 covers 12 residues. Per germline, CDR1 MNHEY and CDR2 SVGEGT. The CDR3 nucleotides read TGTGCCAGCAGTTCCACCCTCGGCGAGCAGTACTTC. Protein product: CASSSTLGEQYF.

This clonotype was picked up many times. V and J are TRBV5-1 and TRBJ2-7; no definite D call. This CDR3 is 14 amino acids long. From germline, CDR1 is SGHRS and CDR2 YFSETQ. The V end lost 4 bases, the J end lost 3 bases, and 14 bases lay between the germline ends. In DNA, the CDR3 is TGCGCCAGCAGCCCTGGTGGGCAGAACTACGAGCAGTACTTC. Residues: CASSPGGQNYEQYF. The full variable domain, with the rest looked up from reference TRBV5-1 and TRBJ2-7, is KAGVTQTPRYLIKTRGQQVTLSCSPISGHRSVSWYQQTPGQGLQFLFEYFSETQRNKGNFPGRFSGRQFSNSRSEMNVSTLELGDSALYLCASSPGGQNYEQYFGPGTRLTVT.

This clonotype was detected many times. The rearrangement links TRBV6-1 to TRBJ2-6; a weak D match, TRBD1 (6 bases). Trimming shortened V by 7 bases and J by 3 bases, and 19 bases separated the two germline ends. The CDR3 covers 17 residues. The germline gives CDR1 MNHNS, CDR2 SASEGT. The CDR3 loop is CASTRGAPVYGANVLTF. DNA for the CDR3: TGTGCCAGCACCAGGGGCGCCCCTGTGTATGGGGCCAACGTCCTGACTTTC.

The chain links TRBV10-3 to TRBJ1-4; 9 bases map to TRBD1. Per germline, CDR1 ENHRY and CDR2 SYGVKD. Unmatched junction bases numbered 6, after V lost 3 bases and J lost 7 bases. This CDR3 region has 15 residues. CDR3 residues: CAISDPQQGAEKLFF. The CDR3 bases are TGTGCCATCAGTGACCCTCAACAGGGGGCTGAAAAACTGTTTTTT.

CDR3 in amino acids: CASSVGGGVAASSYNEQFF. CDR3 sequence (DNA): TGTGCCAGCAGTGTTGGTGGTGGTGTCGCGGCTAGCTCCTACAATGAGCAGTTCTTC. The chain recombines TRBV6-1 with TRBJ2-1; D is undetermined. CDR1 is MNHNS, CDR2 SASEGT, per germline. This CDR3 region has 19 residues. The ends were cut back, 4 bases at V and 0 bases at J, with 22 bases in the middle.

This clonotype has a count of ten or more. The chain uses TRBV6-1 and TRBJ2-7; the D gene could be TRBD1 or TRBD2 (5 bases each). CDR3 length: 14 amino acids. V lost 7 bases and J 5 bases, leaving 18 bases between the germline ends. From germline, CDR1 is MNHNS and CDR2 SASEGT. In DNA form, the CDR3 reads TGTGCCAGCACTAGTGCCGGGGCCTTAAACGAGCAGTACTTC. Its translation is CASTSAGALNEQYF.

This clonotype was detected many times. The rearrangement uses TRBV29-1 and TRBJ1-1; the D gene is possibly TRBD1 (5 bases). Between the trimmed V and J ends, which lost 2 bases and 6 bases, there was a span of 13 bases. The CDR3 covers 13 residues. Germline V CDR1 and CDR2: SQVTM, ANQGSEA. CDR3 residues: CSVESGMGPEAFF. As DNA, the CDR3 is TGCAGCGTTGAATCAGGGATGGGACCTGAAGCTTTCTTT.

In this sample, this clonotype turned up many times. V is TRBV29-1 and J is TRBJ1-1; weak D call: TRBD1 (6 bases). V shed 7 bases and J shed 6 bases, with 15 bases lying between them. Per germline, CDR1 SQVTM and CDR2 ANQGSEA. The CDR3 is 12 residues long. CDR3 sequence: CSADSFRAEAFF. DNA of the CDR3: TGCAGCGCGGACAGTTTTCGGGCTGAAGCTTTCTTT.

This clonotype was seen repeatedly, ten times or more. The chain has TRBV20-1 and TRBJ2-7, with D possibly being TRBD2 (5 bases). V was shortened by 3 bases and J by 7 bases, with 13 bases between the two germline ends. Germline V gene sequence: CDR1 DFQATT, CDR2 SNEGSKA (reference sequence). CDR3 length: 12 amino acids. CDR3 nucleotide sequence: TGCAGTGCTAGGCTTCGGGGTCTTGAGCAGTACTTC. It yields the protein CSARLRGLEQYF.

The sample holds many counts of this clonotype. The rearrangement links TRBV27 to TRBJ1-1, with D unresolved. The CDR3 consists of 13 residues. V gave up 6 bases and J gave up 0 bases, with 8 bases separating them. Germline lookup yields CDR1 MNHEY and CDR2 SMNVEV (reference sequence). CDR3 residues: CASSLGMNTEAFF. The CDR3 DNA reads TGTGCCAGCAGCCTCGGGATGAACACTGAAGCTTTCTTT.

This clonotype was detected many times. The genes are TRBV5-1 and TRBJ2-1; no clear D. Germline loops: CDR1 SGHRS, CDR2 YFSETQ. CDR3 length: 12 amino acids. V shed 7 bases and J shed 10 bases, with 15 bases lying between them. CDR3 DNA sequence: TGCGCCAGCTCACTGGTGGGGAAAGAGCAGTTCTTC. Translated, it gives CASSLVGKEQFF.

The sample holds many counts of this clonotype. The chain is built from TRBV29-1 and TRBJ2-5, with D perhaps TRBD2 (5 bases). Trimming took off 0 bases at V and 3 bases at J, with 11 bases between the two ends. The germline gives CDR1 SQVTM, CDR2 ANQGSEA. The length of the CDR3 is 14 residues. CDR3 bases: TGCAGCGTTGAAGAGGGGAGTATAGAAGAGACCCAGTACTTC. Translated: CSVEEGSIEETQYF.

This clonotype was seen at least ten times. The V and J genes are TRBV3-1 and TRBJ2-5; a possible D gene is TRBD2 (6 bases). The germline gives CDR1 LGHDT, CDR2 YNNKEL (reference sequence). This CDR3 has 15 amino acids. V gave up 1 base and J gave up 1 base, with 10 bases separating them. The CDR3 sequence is CASSQAGRIQETQYF. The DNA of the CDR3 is TGTGCCAGCAGCCAAGCGGGGAGGATCCAAGAGACCCAGTACTTC.

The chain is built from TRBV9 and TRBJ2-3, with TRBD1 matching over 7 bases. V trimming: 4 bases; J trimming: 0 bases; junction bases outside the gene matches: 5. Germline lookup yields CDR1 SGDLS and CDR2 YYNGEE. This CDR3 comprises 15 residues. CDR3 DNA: TGTGCCAGCAGCCTACAGGGGAAGAGCACAGATACGCAGTATTTT. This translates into CASSLQGKSTDTQYF.